The next 6 T cell receptor beta chains were all read from a single sample in a study of blood T cell repertoires in COVID-19 (dated by TCRdb to 2018 to 2021). The receptor library was made with the immunoSEQ multiplex PCR assay. TCRdb holds this immuneACCESS table with in-frame rearrangements only. Some clones are missing; in checked studies, unresolved V genes explain under half, and the rest has no known cause. This sample lists about 100,000 clones; around 88% were detected once. About 5.3% of the sample belongs to the ten largest clones. The specimen sequenced was peripheral blood. The receptors shown here come from a human donor in a cohort sampled during active COVID-19.

This clone has a single count. J is TRBJ2-7 and V is TRBV27, with 9 bases identical to TRBD1. The junction had 5 bases not matched to a gene; V was cut back by 2 bases and J by 6 bases. CDR1 is MNHEY and CDR2 is SMNVEV in the germline V gene (reference sequence). This CDR3 comprises 14 residues. The CDR3 DNA follows: TGTGCCAGCAGTTTAAGGACAGGGGCCACCGAGCAGTACTTC. The encoded protein is CASSLRTGATEQYF.

This CDR3 reads CASSQDKAGANQPQHF. DNA for the CDR3: TGCGCCAGCAGCCAAGATAAGGCAGGGGCGAATCAGCCCCAGCATTTT. The J gene is TRBJ1-5, the V gene TRBV4-1, with D maybe TRBD1 (6 bases). Germline CDR1 MGHRA, CDR2 YSYEKL. CDR3 length equals 16 residues. Trimming removed 0 bases at V and 4 bases at J, with 13 bases between.

The genes are TRBV12-3 or TRBV12-4 and TRBJ1-6; D is unclear. The CDR3 length is 13 residues. Between the trimmed V and J ends, which lost 3 bases and 10 bases, there was a span of 10 bases. Here the CDR3 reads CASSLRERSPLHF. CDR3 in DNA: TGTGCCAGCAGTTTGAGGGAAAGATCACCCCTCCACTTT.

The V and J genes are TRBV7-2 and TRBJ1-2; a weak D match, TRBD1 (6 bases). The CDR3 totals 17 residues. The germline V gene has CDR1 SGHTA and CDR2 FQGNSA. Trimming removed 4 bases at V and 4 bases at J, with 22 bases between. The CDR3 DNA sequence: TGTGCCAGCAGCTCCCATGGGGGGGCAGGAGAAGGCTATGGCTACACCTTC. This encodes CASSSHGGAGEGYGYTF. Full variable domain (outside the CDR3, taken from reference TRBV7-2 and TRBJ1-2): GAGVSQSPSNKVTEKGKDVELRCDPISGHTALYWYRQSLGQGLEFLIYFQGNSAPDKSGLPSDRFSAERTGGSVSTLTIQRTQQEDSAVYLCASSSHGGAGEGYGYTFGSGTRLTVV.

The chain recombines TRBV29-1 with TRBJ2-3; the match to TRBD1 covers 8 bases. CDR3 size: 13 residues. With 7 bases clipped from V and 6 bases from J, the junction kept 9 bases outside the gene matches. Per germline, CDR1 SQVTM and CDR2 ANQGSEA. Here the CDR3 DNA reads TGCAGCGGACAGGGGTACGAGGGGGATACGCAGTATTTT. Protein sequence: CSGQGYEGDTQYF.

The chain links TRBV6-4 to TRBJ1-5; D is possibly TRBD1 (6 bases). This CDR3 region has 16 residues. V lost 6 bases, J lost 4 bases, and 19 bases lay in between. Germline CDR1 MRHNA, CDR2 SNTAGT. The CDR3 bases are TGTGCCAGCAGCCCCACCGGGCACAGGGCGAATCAGCCCCAGCATTTT. Amino acids: CASSPTGHRANQPQHF.